A selection of T cell receptor beta chains follows, all from one sample in a study of blood T cell repertoires in COVID-19. Clones were sequenced by immunoSEQ multiplex PCR, and TCRdb holds only the in-frame ones, with some missing. This table has 200,000 to 250,000 clones, 75% to 90% appearing once. The source material was peripheral blood. The receptors derive from a human donor in a cohort sampled during active COVID-19. Each CDR3 is given with its conserved first and last residue. A D gene is named only where the DNA matches it firmly. Part of the rows lack a size; the others show once, few, many or a class for expanded clones.

>-|TRBV4-3|TRBJ1-3|-
CASSQIDSWENTIYF
TGCGCCAGCAGCCAGATTGACAGTTGGGAAAACACCATATATTTT
>-|TRBV11-2|TRBJ2-7|-
CASRFEGDEQYF
TGTGCCAGCAGGTTTGAGGGGGACGAGCAGTACTTC
>-|TRBV19|TRBJ2-7|TRBD2
CASSIGTSSYEQYF
TGTGCCAGTAGTATTGGGACTAGTTCCTACGAGCAGTACTTC
>-|TRBV3-1/TRBV3-2|TRBJ2-6|TRBD1
CASSYRGLASGANVLTF
TGTGCCAGCAGCTACAGGGGTCTAGCCTCTGGGGCCAACGTCCTGACTTTC
>-|TRBV18|TRBJ2-5|-
CASSPQTAGTQYF
TGTGCCAGCTCACCCCAGACGGCAGGGACCCAGTACTTC
>-|TRBV19|TRBJ2-7|TRBD2
CASSARTSGMYEQYF
TGTGCCAGTAGTGCCCGGACTAGCGGGATGTACGAGCAGTACTTC
>-|TRBV5-1|TRBJ1-2|TRBD1
CASSSLTGQGRGGYTF
TGCGCCAGCAGCTCGCTCACCGGACAGGGGAGAGGTGGCTACACCTTC
>-|TRBV10-3|TRBJ2-3|TRBD2
CAISDPGLAGRADTQYF
TGTGCCATCAGTGACCCGGGACTAGCGGGAAGAGCAGATACGCAGTATTTT
>-|TRBV4-3|TRBJ2-1|TRBD2
CASSRQSGSSYNEQFF
TGCGCCAGCAGCCGACAGAGCGGGAGCTCCTACAATGAGCAGTTCTTC
>-|TRBV6-5|TRBJ1-2|TRBD1
CASTPDRVYGYTF
TGTGCCAGCACCCCGGACAGGGTGTATGGCTACACCTTC
>-|TRBV19|TRBJ2-7|TRBD1
CASSTQDRGDHEQYF
TGTGCCAGTAGTACCCAGGACAGGGGTGACCACGAGCAGTACTTC
>few|TRBV18|TRBJ2-7|TRBD2
CASSRLAGGPGEQYF
TGTGCCAGCTCACGACTAGCGGGAGGGCCGGGAGAGCAGTACTTC
>-|TRBV9|TRBJ1-6|TRBD1
CASSVATGGNSPLHF
TGTGCCAGCAGCGTAGCTACAGGGGGGAATTCACCCCTCCACTTT
>few|TRBV7-2|TRBJ1-3|-
CASSLQGNTIYF
TGTGCCAGCAGCTTACAGGGAAACACCATATATTTT
>few|TRBV4-3|TRBJ1-1|-
CASSPALASRDTEAFF
TGCGCCAGCAGCCCCGCCTTGGCAAGTCGGGACACTGAAGCTTTCTTT